What follows describes a single T cell receptor beta chain. Its antigen is unknown. Per-base quality was not reported, and no clone a single base away is much larger than it. The same CDR3 also results from other DNA sequences found in this sample. The library was made by the immunoSEQ multiplex PCR assay. A mixture of 60 forward primers for TCR Vbeta segments and 13 reverse primers for TCR Jbeta segments was used in the multiplex PCR. Amplification of the CDR3 region of rearranged TCR beta genes was performed with a multiplex PCR assay on genomic DNA. The amplified TCR beta libraries were sequenced on the Illumina HiSeq System as 87-base-pair reads. The published analysis was carried out like this. In a later analysis, tens of millions of unique TCR beta chains were counted across the 500 to 850 repertoires, and approximately 9.9 million of these chains were shared by at least two donors. A nearest-neighbor algorithm error-corrected the raw reads and collapsed the reads into unique sequences, merging closely related sequences to remove PCR and sequencing errors. CDR3 sequences were aligned to IMGT reference sequences to assign V, D and J gene segments. Each retained sequence needed at least a six-nucleotide match to both a V gene segment and a J gene segment. A rearrangement counted as productive if the CDR3 had no stop codons and remained in frame with V and J, and every other rearrangement counted as non-productive. CDR3 was defined according to IMGT convention as the region running from the second conserved V-encoded cysteine to the conserved J-encoded phenylalanine. In an earlier analysis of roughly 610 of the donors, sequences lacking an unambiguous match to a single V gene segment were excluded. An earlier analysis of almost 600 of the donors classified V segments as functional when productive rearrangements were above 56.7% and as segregating when the standard deviation between donors was above 5%. A statistical classification framework was built for diagnosing cytomegalovirus status from the catalog of TCR beta chain sequences. In a later analysis, TCR nucleotide sequences were compared against IMGT/GENE-DB human TR gene sequences so that V and J genes could be assigned. Using the TCRdist pipeline, a later analysis assigned CDR3 sequences along with most-parsimonious VDJ recombination scenarios. A later analysis defined each TCR beta chain by its CDR3 amino acid sequence plus V-gene family, and excluded reads lacking a unique V-gene family. A later analysis removed roughly 590 highly shared, low-generation-probability nucleotide sequences to deal with suspected cross-contamination and a sequencing artifact. For each public chain, a later analysis derived a clonal expansion index from normalized ranks of inferred template counts within each repertoire. In a later analysis, generation probabilities were computed with a VDJ recombination model fitted to out-of-frame rearrangements, and the resulting probabilities were checked against IGoR. In a later analysis, hypergeometric tests were used to score TCR-TCR, TCR-HLA and TCR-CMV co-occurrence, with a repertoire-size bias correction applied to TCR pairs. In a later analysis, false discovery rates were estimated by permuting HLA or CMV assignments 20 times. In a later analysis, co-occurring TCRs were grouped using DBSCAN, and TCRdist sequence similarity was added for clustering within HLA-allele-positive subsets. Repertoires with fewer than 30,000 or more than 120,000 public chains, plus five repertoires with anomalous nucleotide sharing, were excluded from co-occurrence clustering. TCRdb took over this immuneACCESS table, retaining in-frame rearrangements with V and J assigned. Such tables are incomplete; in checked studies, under half of the missing clones stem from an unresolved V gene, and the remainder is unexplained. V, J and clone size derive from that table, while D and trimming were established from the DNA sequence. Within this sample are under 85,000 clones, with 70% to 75% of them counted one time only. 20% to 25% of the sample is held by the ten biggest clonotypes.

This entry belongs to a study of cytomegalovirus exposure and HLA in healthy donors (TCRdb year 2017). Regarding the research as a whole: In an earlier analysis of approximately 640 of the donors, approximately 300 Gb of sequence data and 120 million or so unique TCR beta sequences from 180 million or so T cells were reported. An early release that covered fewer than 800 HLA-typed donors contained around 300 gigabases of sequencing data and some 87 million unique TCR sequences. The genetic ancestry cluster associated with self-reported Caucasian donors included 65% to 90% of the roughly 400 genotyped donors. The study aimed to test whether cataloging public T cell receptors could reveal signatures of past pathogen exposure. The T cell repertoires of some 670 subjects were profiled by immunosequencing and related to cytomegalovirus serostatus. A separate validation cohort of over a hundred different subjects was used in addition to the roughly 700-subject first cohort. To predict cytomegalovirus infection status, the study brought together high-throughput TCR immunosequencing, statistical association of individual TCRs with disease status, and machine learning. A later analysis re-analyzed previously published TCR beta repertoires from about 600 donors and added high-resolution HLA genotyping to study TCR occurrence patterns. The later analysis used no new phenotypic data to find candidate immune exposures, relying instead on TCR beta sequences and their occurrence across donors. To decide whether each TCR beta V gene segment behaved as functional or pseudogenic, an earlier analysis of fewer than 750 of the donors relied on high-throughput TCR beta sequencing. Donor age, sex, ethnicity and CMV serostatus were collected together with the repertoire data. Genome-wide SNP genotypes for about three fifths of the roughly 670 donors were used in a later genetic analysis, which treated that subset as a discovery cohort. All discovery cohort repertoires had been generated on a single sequencing platform. HLA typing covered class I and class II loci at four-digit resolution. Typing coverage differed by locus: A, B, C, DRB1 and DQB1 were typed in about 629-640 donors, DQA1 in 500 to 550, DPA1 in over 600, and DPB1 in 400 to 490. Several DR-DQ haplotypes were handled as single units for association and clustering because linkage in the cohort was strong. Among 398 genotyped donors of the cohort, an average of around 240,000 unique TCR beta nucleotide sequences were sequenced per donor, approximately 20% of them non-productive. Here is what the overall study found, with its caveats: In a later analysis, most CMV-associated TCR beta chains were found to appear HLA-restricted, with HLA associations seemingly driven largely by CMV exposure. In vitro tests confirmed that three of the cytomegalovirus-associated TCR beta chains recognize cytomegalovirus antigens. Correlated functional status among segregating V segments might be attributable to linkage disequilibrium, but an unknown experimental factor could not be ruled out. It was suggested by the authors that the approach could potentially be generalized to other disease states and immunological phenotypes. Cytomegalovirus status was reported to be diagnosed by the classifier with high specificity and sensitivity in both the original and validation cohorts. Broadly in line with IMGT annotations, most TCR beta V segments showed up in productive rearrangements about 87% or about 30% of the time in an earlier analysis of roughly 590 of the donors. Assigning TCR associations to individual alleles was difficult when HLA alleles, especially DR and DQ, strongly co-occurred. A later analysis found that HLA-associated TCR beta chains were more clonally expanded and had lower generation probabilities than equally common non-associated chains. HLA typing was unavailable for some donors at each locus, so association tests used only the typed subset. In a later analysis, TCR association rates were found to vary across HLA loci, with the most associated TCRs seen for DRB1 alleles and the fewest for HLA-C alleles. In a later analysis, 15,000 to 20,000 TCR beta sequences were associated with specific HLA alleles at a false discovery rate of 0.05. In a later genetic analysis, fewer N-insertions in productive TCRs were reported among donors in an Asian-associated ancestry cluster than the roughly 700-donor mean. Presence/absence analyses assumed roughly uniform sequencing depth across donors, an assumption that may not hold. Some IMGT-functional V segments, including TRBV6-2 and TRBV6-3, could not be distinguished by the 87-base-pair reads and were therefore excluded. A cluster of highly shared sequence variants was judged likely to represent a technical artifact of the sequencing pipeline. The study gave a list of around 170 TCR beta chains associated with cytomegalovirus. The earlier analysis of around 600 of the donors excluded over 15 rarely observed V segments, including chromosome 9 orphons, because counts were too low. A further reported finding was that TCR beta sequences accurately predicted the HLA-A and HLA-B alleles for most subjects in the first cohort. A later analysis reported that several top co-occurrence clusters appeared linked to parvovirus B19, influenza, CMV and Epstein-Barr virus. The only immune exposure information available for the cohort was CMV serostatus. Across donors, most TCR sequences were observed very rarely, whereas some public TCRs were present in many individuals. An association between a missense DCLRE1C variant and V-gene and J-gene trimming of TCR beta chains was found in a later genetic analysis and replicated in an independent cohort. This cohort had only TCR beta chains sequenced, and the lack of alpha or paired-chain data limited which features could be detected.

The cohort consisted of 600 to 700 healthy bone marrow donors. At the time of sampling, all cohort members were nominally healthy, though unrecorded immune exposures were likely present. The donor was CMV seropositive and belonged to the group of 250 to 300 seropositive cohort members. Every donor gave a peripheral blood sample, and the peripheral blood mononuclear cells from that sample were used for TCR beta sequencing. Genomic DNA extraction from the blood cell samples was performed with the Qiagen DNeasy Blood Extraction Kit. The germline V gene (reference sequence) sets CDR1 to DFQATT and CDR2 to SNEGSKA. Including the terminal cysteine and phenylalanine, the CDR3 comprises 11 residues. Left in the record is the CDR3 DNA by itself, 33 bases read in frame from the first base. Between the V and J ends, shortened by 6 bases and 2 bases respectively, the junction contains 7 bases.

Input material: PBMCs. The sequence links TRBV20-1 to TRBJ1-2; no D gene is confidently identified. This clonotype originated in a woman aged 25 to 45 in good health and CMV-seropositive. The sequenced DNA is TGCAGTGCCCCCGCGAACTATGGCTACACCTTC. This codes for CSAPANYGYTF.